The TCR beta chain under discussion was sequenced for a study of CD8 T cells in ankylosing spondylitis (dated by TCRdb to between 2016 and 2019). Regarding the study in general: To find TCR variants linked to disease, the study profiled T cell receptor beta repertoires in ankylosing spondylitis patients and healthy donors. In total, the full study cohort was made up of over a hundred healthy donors and 20 to 25 ankylosing spondylitis patients. Samples of peripheral blood were taken, and for ankylosing spondylitis patients, synovial fluid was collected as well. Here is what the overall study found, with its caveats: Blood from ankylosing spondylitis patients appeared to be characterized by a TCR beta motif made up of several highly homologous amino acid variants. Significant enrichment of the disease-linked clones was reported in matched synovial fluid samples from ankylosing spondylitis patients. In peripheral blood, the disease-linked clones were found at relatively low frequencies and had a CD8+ phenotype. Some motif variants had previously been reported in the synovial fluid and blood of reactive arthritis patients, which suggests shared mechanisms of disease initiation.

The instrument given in TCRdb is Illumina HiSeq 2500. Quantitative 5'-RACE with molecular barcodes was the method used to prepare the TCR beta libraries. Per the authors' processing: A new computational method, built on a probabilistic model of VDJ rearrangement, was used to identify disease-linked TCR variants. TCRdb cleaned the public reads at Q25 with fastp, built clones with MiXCR and kept in-frame beta chains. Rows matching on CDR3 protein sequence are summarized as one entry with the most common DNA and genes. TCRdb assigned the V and J calls; the authors' analysis was not used. The table for this sample lists almost 400,000 distinct CDR3 sequences; approximately 20% of them were counted only once. The top ten hold about a sixth of the sample. V lost 5 bases and J lost 5 bases, and the count of bases not matched to a germline gene is 2. Its CDR3 holds 12 amino acids, cysteine through phenylalanine. Solely the CDR3 DNA is kept, with 36 bases framed from the first base. The germline V gene encodes CDR1 SQVTM and CDR2 ANQGSEA.

In its sample, this clonotype was seen many times. Its specific antigen is unknown. The input lacks base qualities; no much larger clone sits a single base away. The clonotype originates from a male donor with ankylosing spondylitis. The sequencing sample was made of blood, either unsorted or a sorted T cell fraction (not recorded which). The rearrangement joined TRBV29-1 to TRBJ1-5; 8 junctional bases match TRBD1. The base sequence is TGCAGCGTTTCAGGGGGCGATCAGCCCCAGCATTTT. Protein translation: CSVSGGDQPQHF.